These T cell receptor beta chains were read from a single sample in a study of identical twins. TCRdb processed the 5' RACE reads anew with MiXCR; each CDR3 protein has one entry. The sample carries 650,000 to 800,000 distinct CDR3 sequences, about 9.4% recorded once. These data were likewise used in another study, on yellow fever vaccine responses in identical twins.

Sequencing used PBMCs. The receptor source for this set is a young woman in good health. CDR3s include the opening cysteine and the closing phenylalanine or tryptophan. A D gene is named only where the DNA matches it firmly. Not every row has a clone size; where given, it reads once, few, many or a size class.

size: .; V: TRBV5-1; D: .; J: TRBJ2-2; DNA: TGCGCCAGCAGCTTGGTCAGCCTGAACACCGGGGAGCTGTTTTTT; CDR3: CASSLVSLNTGELFF
size: many; V: TRBV7-2; D: TRBD2; J: TRBJ2-3; DNA: TGTGCCAGCAGCTTACGGCGGGGGGGTACAGATACGCAGTATTTT; CDR3: CASSLRRGGTDTQYF
size: .; V: TRBV5-1; D: .; J: TRBJ2-5; DNA: TGCGCCAGCAGCAAAGGGGCCTCGGGGGAGACCCAGTACTTC; CDR3: CASSKGASGETQYF
size: .; V: TRBV7-2; D: TRBD2; J: TRBJ2-3; DNA: TGTGCCAGCAGCCTTGCCGGACTAGCGGGAGTGACAGATACGCAGTATTTT; CDR3: CASSLAGLAGVTDTQYF
size: many; V: TRBV12-3/TRBV12-4; D: TRBD2; J: TRBJ2-1; DNA: TGTGCCAGCAGTTTACAGCGGGGGGGCTCTGAGCAGTTCTTC; CDR3: CASSLQRGGSEQFF
size: .; V: TRBV6-2/TRBV6-3; D: .; J: TRBJ1-2; DNA: TGTGCCAGCAGTTACAACCCAAACTATGGCTACACCTTC; CDR3: CASSYNPNYGYTF
size: many; V: TRBV12-3/TRBV12-4; D: TRBD2; J: TRBJ2-1; DNA: TGTGCCAGCAGCTCACTAGCGGGAGGAGCGGCTGAGCAGTTCTTC; CDR3: CASSSLAGGAAEQFF
size: .; V: TRBV28; D: TRBD2; J: TRBJ2-5; DNA: TGTGCCAGCAGTTTCAAGCGGGAGGGCCCCGGAGAGACCCAGTACTTC; CDR3: CASSFKREGPGETQYF
size: few; V: TRBV11-2; D: .; J: TRBJ2-7; DNA: TGTGCCAGCAGCCCCGGGACTTCGCTCTCCTACGAGCAGTACTTC; CDR3: CASSPGTSLSYEQYF
size: many; V: TRBV5-1; D: .; J: TRBJ2-7; DNA: TGCGCCAGCAGCTCACAACAGGGTAGCGAGCAGTACTTC; CDR3: CASSSQQGSEQYF
size: .; V: TRBV27; D: TRBD1; J: TRBJ2-7; DNA: TGTGCCAGCAGTCCGTGGACAGGAGCTAAGGACGAGCAGTACTTC; CDR3: CASSPWTGAKDEQYF
size: .; V: TRBV10-3; D: TRBD2; J: TRBJ2-1; DNA: TGTGCCATCAGTGTGTCCCCGGGGGGTGATGAGCAGTTCTTC; CDR3: CAISVSPGGDEQFF
size: .; V: TRBV7-9; D: .; J: TRBJ1-2; DNA: TGTGCCAGCAGCTTAGAAAACGATCGTGGCTACACCTTC; CDR3: CASSLENDRGYTF
size: many; V: TRBV12-3/TRBV12-4; D: TRBD2; J: TRBJ2-1; DNA: TGTGCCAGCAGCCTTCCTCTTAGCGGGAGTTGGGGCAATGAGCAGTTCTTC; CDR3: CASSLPLSGSWGNEQFF
size: .; V: TRBV7-3; D: TRBD2; J: TRBJ2-3; DNA: TGTGCCAGCAGCTTGCGGGGGAACACAGATACGCAGTATTTT; CDR3: CASSLRGNTDTQYF
size: few; V: TRBV20-1; D: .; J: TRBJ2-3; DNA: TGCAGTGCTGCGGACGTTCTGGGGAGCTTTGGCACAGATACGCAGTATTTT; CDR3: CSAADVLGSFGTDTQYF
size: .; V: TRBV6-5; D: TRBD1; J: TRBJ2-6; DNA: TGTGCCAGCAGTTACGGACAGGGGAACTCTGGGGCCAACGTCCTGACTTTC; CDR3: CASSYGQGNSGANVLTF
size: many; V: TRBV12-3/TRBV12-4; D: TRBD1; J: TRBJ2-2; DNA: TGTGCCAGCAGTTCACAGGGGGCTTTAACGGCCGGGGAGCTGTTTTTT; CDR3: CASSSQGALTAGELFF
size: .; V: TRBV28; D: TRBD2; J: TRBJ2-7; DNA: TGTGCCAGCGGTGCGGGAGGCTTAGGCGAGCAGTACTTC; CDR3: CASGAGGLGEQYF
size: .; V: TRBV5-1; D: TRBD1; J: TRBJ2-1; DNA: TGCGCCAGCAGCACGTTTCAGGGGGCGGACTACAATGAGCAGTTCTTC; CDR3: CASSTFQGADYNEQFF
size: many; V: TRBV28; D: .; J: TRBJ1-1; DNA: TGTGCCAGCAGTGCGCTAGGGGGGATCGCTGAAGCTTTCTTT; CDR3: CASSALGGIAEAFF
size: few; V: TRBV20-1; D: .; J: TRBJ2-5; DNA: TGCAGTGCCAGGCTTCCAGGGGTCGAGACCCAGTACTTC; CDR3: CSARLPGVETQYF
size: few; V: TRBV19; D: .; J: TRBJ1-1; DNA: TGTGCCAGTAGGTCAATTAGGGGCCAGGACACTGAAGCTTTCTTT; CDR3: CASRSIRGQDTEAFF
size: many; V: TRBV12-3/TRBV12-4; D: TRBD2; J: TRBJ2-3; DNA: TGTGCCAGCAGTTTTATCGGACTAGCGAGCACAGATACGCAGTATTTT; CDR3: CASSFIGLASTDTQYF
size: .; V: TRBV2; D: TRBD1; J: TRBJ2-7; DNA: TGTGCCAGCAGGAGGACAGGGGGCAACGAGCAGTACTTC; CDR3: CASRRTGGNEQYF
size: .; V: TRBV5-1; D: TRBD1; J: TRBJ1-4; DNA: TGCGCCAGCAGCTTGGGGACAGGACCAGGGGAAAAACTGTTTTTT; CDR3: CASSLGTGPGEKLFF
size: .; V: TRBV28; D: .; J: TRBJ1-2; DNA: TGTGCCAGCAGTTTAGGTTTCCCAGGGGAATTCACCTTC; CDR3: CASSLGFPGEFTF
size: once; V: TRBV4-2; D: TRBD1; J: TRBJ2-2; DNA: TGTGCCAGCAGCCAAGAGACAGGGGGGGCCGGGGAGCTGTTTTTT; CDR3: CASSQETGGAGELFF
size: .; V: TRBV6-2/TRBV6-3; D: .; J: TRBJ2-1; DNA: TGTGCCAGCAGTTACGGTGAGAGGAGACTCTTCAATGAGCAGTTCTTC; CDR3: CASSYGERRLFNEQFF
size: .; V: TRBV15; D: .; J: TRBJ1-4; DNA: TGTGCCACCAGCAGAGGTGATCTAACTGAAAAACTGTTTTTT; CDR3: CATSRGDLTEKLFF
size: few; V: TRBV7-9; D: .; J: TRBJ1-1; DNA: TGTGCCAGCAGCTTAGTACAGCGAGCTTTCTTT; CDR3: CASSLVQRAFF
size: few; V: TRBV27; D: TRBD2; J: TRBJ2-1; DNA: TGTGCCAGCAGTTTTAAGGGCCGGACTAGCGGGTACAATGAGCAGTTCTTC; CDR3: CASSFKGRTSGYNEQFF
size: many; V: TRBV28; D: .; J: TRBJ2-7; DNA: TGTGCCAGCAGCACTAGCCCTTACGAGCAGTACTTC; CDR3: CASSTSPYEQYF
size: .; V: TRBV7-3; D: .; J: TRBJ2-2; DNA: TGTGCCAGCAGCCTACACCCCACCGGGGAGCTGTTTTTT; CDR3: CASSLHPTGELFF
size: many; V: TRBV4-3; D: .; J: TRBJ1-5; DNA: TGCGCCAGCAGCCAAGATTTGGGCCTATATAGCAATCAGCCCCAGCATTTT; CDR3: CASSQDLGLYSNQPQHF
size: few; V: TRBV29-1; D: .; J: TRBJ1-1; DNA: TGCAGCGTCACTAATACAGGGAGCACTGAAGCTTTCTTT; CDR3: CSVTNTGSTEAFF
size: few; V: TRBV15; D: .; J: TRBJ2-2; DNA: TGTGCCACCAGCATTCCCGGACGGAGGGGTAACACCGGGGAGCTGTTTTTT; CDR3: CATSIPGRRGNTGELFF
size: .; V: TRBV25-1; D: .; J: TRBJ2-1; DNA: TGTGCCAGCAGTGCCGGGGAGTACAATGAGCAGTTCTTC; CDR3: CASSAGEYNEQFF
size: many; V: TRBV7-9; D: .; J: TRBJ1-3; DNA: TGTGCCAGCAGTCAAACAGGAACCTCTGGAAACACCATATATTTT; CDR3: CASSQTGTSGNTIYF
size: .; V: TRBV14; D: .; J: TRBJ2-2; DNA: TGTGCCAGCAGCCAAGTCCCAGCGGGGAACACCGGGGAGCTGTTTTTT; CDR3: CASSQVPAGNTGELFF
size: few; V: TRBV20-1; D: .; J: TRBJ2-4; DNA: TGCAGTGCTAGAGGACAGGCTCTAGCCAAAAACATTCAGTACTTC; CDR3: CSARGQALAKNIQYF
size: .; V: TRBV4-2; D: TRBD2; J: TRBJ2-7; DNA: TGTGCCAGCAGCCAAGATCAGACAGCGGGGACGTACGAGCAGTACTTC; CDR3: CASSQDQTAGTYEQYF
size: .; V: TRBV27; D: TRBD2; J: TRBJ2-5; DNA: TGTGGACTAGCGGGGAAACAAGAGACCCAGTACTTC; CDR3: CGLAGKQETQYF
size: few; V: TRBV6-1; D: TRBD2; J: TRBJ2-5; DNA: TGTGCCAGCAGCCCGGGGGGATCCTTTCGAGAGACCCAGTACTTC; CDR3: CASSPGGSFRETQYF
size: few; V: TRBV27; D: TRBD1; J: TRBJ2-3; DNA: TGTGCCAGCACCTTTCTCACAGGGGGCTTTGGCACAGATACGCAGTATTTT; CDR3: CASTFLTGGFGTDTQYF
size: few; V: TRBV2; D: TRBD2; J: TRBJ2-1; DNA: TGTGCCAGCAGAGTACCTAGCGGGGGCGTCAATGAGCAGTTCTTC; CDR3: CASRVPSGGVNEQFF
size: many; V: TRBV2; D: .; J: TRBJ2-3; DNA: TGTGCCAGATATCTATCGGGAGCGGGAGATACGCAGTATTTT; CDR3: CARYLSGAGDTQYF
size: many; V: TRBV5-1; D: TRBD1; J: TRBJ2-1; DNA: TGCGCCAGCAGCGACGGACAGGGTGTATACAATGAGCAGTTCTTC; CDR3: CASSDGQGVYNEQFF
size: many; V: TRBV12-3/TRBV12-4; D: .; J: TRBJ2-7; DNA: TGTGCCAGCAGTTTGGGCAGGGTGATGGGTGAGCAGTACTTC; CDR3: CASSLGRVMGEQYF
size: few; V: TRBV7-3; D: .; J: TRBJ2-2; DNA: TGTGCCAGCAGCCGGAAGAACACCGGGGAGCTGTTTTTT; CDR3: CASSRKNTGELFF
size: many; V: TRBV12-3/TRBV12-4; D: TRBD2; J: TRBJ2-1; DNA: TGTGCCAGCAGTTTAGGGCTAGCGGGAGCCGGTGAGCAGTTCTTC; CDR3: CASSLGLAGAGEQFF
size: many; V: TRBV4-2; D: TRBD1; J: TRBJ1-2; DNA: TGTGCCAGCAGCCAAGGGGGGACAGGGGGGATCTATGGCTACACCTTC; CDR3: CASSQGGTGGIYGYTF
size: few; V: TRBV10-1; D: TRBD2; J: TRBJ2-1; DNA: TGCGCCAGCAGTTACCTACTAGCGGGCTCCTACAATGAGCAGTTCTTC; CDR3: CASSYLLAGSYNEQFF